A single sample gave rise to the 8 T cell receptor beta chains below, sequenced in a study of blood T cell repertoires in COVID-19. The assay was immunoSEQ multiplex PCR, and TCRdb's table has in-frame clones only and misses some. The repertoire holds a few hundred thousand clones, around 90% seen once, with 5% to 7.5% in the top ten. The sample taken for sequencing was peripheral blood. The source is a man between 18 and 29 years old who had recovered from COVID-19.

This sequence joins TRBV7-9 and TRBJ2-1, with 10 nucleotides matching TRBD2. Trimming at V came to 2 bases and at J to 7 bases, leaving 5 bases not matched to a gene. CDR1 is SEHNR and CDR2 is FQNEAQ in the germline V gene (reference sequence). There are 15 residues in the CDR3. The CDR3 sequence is CASSLRLAGHNEQFF. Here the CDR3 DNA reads TGTGCCAGCAGCTTAAGACTAGCGGGCCATAATGAGCAGTTCTTC. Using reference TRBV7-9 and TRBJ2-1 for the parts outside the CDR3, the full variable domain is DTGVSQNPRHKITKRGQNVTFRCDPISEHNRLYWYRQTLGQGPEFLTYFQNEAQLEKSRLLSDRFSAERPKGSFSTLEIQRTEQGDSAMYLCASSLRLAGHNEQFFGPGTRLTVL.

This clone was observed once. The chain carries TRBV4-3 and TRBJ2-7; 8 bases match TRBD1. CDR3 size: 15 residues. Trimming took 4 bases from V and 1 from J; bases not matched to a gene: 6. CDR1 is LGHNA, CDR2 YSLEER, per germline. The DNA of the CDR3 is TGCGCCAGCAGCCGAGGGACAGGAGTTTCCTACGAGCAGTACTTC. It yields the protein CASSRGTGVSYEQYF.

CDR3 sequence reads: CAWSVGLPYNSPLHF. DNA for the CDR3: TGTGCCTGGAGTGTTGGCTTGCCCTATAATTCACCCCTCCACTTT. The gene calls are TRBV30 and TRBJ1-6; D gene uncertain. The ends were cut back, 0 bases at V and 2 bases at J, with 8 bases in the middle. CDR1 and CDR2 (germline): GTSNPN, SVGIG (reference sequence). The CDR3 contains 15 residues.

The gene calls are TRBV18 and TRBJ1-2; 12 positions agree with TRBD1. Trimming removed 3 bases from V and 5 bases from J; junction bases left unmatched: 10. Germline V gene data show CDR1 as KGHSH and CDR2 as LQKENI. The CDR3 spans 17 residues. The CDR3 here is CASSPPTMGQGAYGYTF. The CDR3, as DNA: TGTGCCAGCTCACCTCCTACTATGGGACAGGGGGCGTATGGCTACACCTTC. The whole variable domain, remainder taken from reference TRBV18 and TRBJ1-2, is NAGVMQNPRHLVRRRGQEARLRCSPMKGHSHVYWYRQLPEEGLKFMVYLQKENIIDESGMPKERFSAEFPKEGPSILRIQQVVRGDSAAYFCASSPPTMGQGAYGYTFGSGTRLTVV.

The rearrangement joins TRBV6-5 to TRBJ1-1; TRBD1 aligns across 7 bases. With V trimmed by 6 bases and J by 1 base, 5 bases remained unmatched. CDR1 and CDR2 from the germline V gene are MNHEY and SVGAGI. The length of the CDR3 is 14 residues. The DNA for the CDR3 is TGTGCCAGCAGCCTACAGGGGAAGAACACTGAAGCTTTCTTT. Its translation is CASSLQGKNTEAFF.

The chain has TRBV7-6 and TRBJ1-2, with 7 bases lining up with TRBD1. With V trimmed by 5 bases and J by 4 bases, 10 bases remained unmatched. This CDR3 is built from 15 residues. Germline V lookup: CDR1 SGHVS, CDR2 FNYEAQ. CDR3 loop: CASSPGDRWSYGYTF. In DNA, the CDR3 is TGTGCCAGCAGCCCAGGGGACAGATGGTCCTATGGCTACACCTTC.

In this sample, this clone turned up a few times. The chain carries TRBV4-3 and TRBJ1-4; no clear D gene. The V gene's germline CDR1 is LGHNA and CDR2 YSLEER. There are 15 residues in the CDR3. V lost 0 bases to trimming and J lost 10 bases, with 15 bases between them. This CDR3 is CASSQDGNKRGKLFF. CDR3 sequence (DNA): TGCGCCAGCAGCCAAGATGGGAACAAACGGGGAAAACTGTTTTTT.

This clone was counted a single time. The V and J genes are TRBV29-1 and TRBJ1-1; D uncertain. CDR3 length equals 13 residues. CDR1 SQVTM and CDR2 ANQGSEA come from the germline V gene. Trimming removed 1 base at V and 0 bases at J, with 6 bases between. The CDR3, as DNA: TGCAGCGTTGAAGGCAACATGAACACTGAAGCTTTCTTT. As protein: CSVEGNMNTEAFF.